These T cell receptor beta chains were read from a single sample in a study of CD8+CD57+ T cells in acquired aplastic anemia. TCRdb fed the reads into MiXCR, producing one record per CDR3 protein. Here the sample spans fewer than 250,000 distinct CDR3 sequences, more than 40% being singletons. Input material: sorted CD4+, CD8+, or CD8+CD57+ T cells (not recorded which) from PBMCs. The receptor source for this set is a human donor with aplastic anemia. CDR3s include the opening cysteine and the closing phenylalanine or tryptophan. The D gene is left open where the match is weak. Not every row has a clone size; where given, it reads once, few, many or a size class.

clone size	V gene	D gene	J gene	CDR3 DNA	CDR3 protein
NA	TRBV30	NA	TRBJ2-7	TGCGCCTGGAGTTTGTCACCATCCGACGAGCAGTACTTC	CAWSLSPSDEQYF
few	TRBV7-9	TRBD1	TRBJ2-7	TGTGCCACTTCTTCCGGGACAGGCGAACAGTACTTC	CATSSGTGEQYF
many	TRBV5-6	NA	TRBJ1-6	TGTGCCAGCAGGCCGAGCGGGGAAAATTCACCCCTCCACTTT	CASRPSGENSPLHF
NA	TRBV7-9	NA	TRBJ2-7	TGTGCCAGCAGCTTGGGAGCCGAGCAGTACTTC	CASSLGAEQYF
NA	TRBV19	TRBD1	TRBJ1-2	TGTGCCTACGAACCCGTTGGTAGGGGGCAATCGAGCGGTAACTATGGCTACACCTTC	CAYEPVGRGQSSGNYGYTF
many	TRBV19	TRBD2	TRBJ2-3	TGTGCCAGTAGTACCTGGACTAGCGGGGGGGCCGAGACAGATACGCAGTATTTT	CASSTWTSGGAETDTQYF
NA	TRBV10-2	NA	TRBJ1-2	TGCGCCAGCAGTGCCAGGACTTCTAACTATGGCTACACCTTC	CASSARTSNYGYTF
many	TRBV20-1	TRBD2	TRBJ2-1	TGCAGTGCTAGGGATACTAGCGGAGCCTACAATGAGCAGTTCTTC	CSARDTSGAYNEQFF
many	TRBV19	NA	TRBJ2-1	TGTGCCAGTAGTATAGAGATCCCTCGCGATGAGCAGTTCTTC	CASSIEIPRDEQFF
NA	TRBV9	TRBD2	TRBJ2-7	TGTGCCAGCAGCTTAGCGGGACTTGCCTCCTACGAGCAGTACTTC	CASSLAGLASYEQYF
once	TRBV5-1	TRBD1	TRBJ1-6	TGCGCCAGCAGCACGGGACAGGGGGCATCTAATTCACCCCTCCACTTT	CASSTGQGASNSPLHF
many	TRBV9	NA	TRBJ2-1	TGTGCCAGCAGCGAGAGTCAAGCTGGGGGGTATGGGTCCTACAATGAGCAGTTCTTC	CASSESQAGGYGSYNEQFF
NA	TRBV20-1	NA	TRBJ2-7	TGCAGTGCTAGAGATCTGGAACCCACCTACGAGCAGTACTTC	CSARDLEPTYEQYF
many	TRBV20-1	NA	TRBJ2-1	TGCAGTGCTCCTGGGGGAGAGCAGTTCTTC	CSAPGGEQFF
many	TRBV7-9	TRBD2	TRBJ2-2	TGTGCCAGCAGCCGGACTAGCGGGTGGACCGGGGAGCTGTTTTTT	CASSRTSGWTGELFF
NA	TRBV7-9	NA	TRBJ2-3	TGTGCCAGCAGCTTAGTAGTAGAGAGCACAGATACGCAGTATTTT	CASSLVVESTDTQYF